These T cell receptor beta chains were read from a single sample in a study of blood T cell repertoires in COVID-19. The method was immunoSEQ multiplex PCR; TCRdb's version includes in-frame clones alone and lacks a portion of them. The repertoire holds around 140,000 clones, with 84% as singletons. Sequences were obtained from peripheral blood. The receptors here all came from a man in his sixties with acute or convalescent COVID-19. The CDR3 runs from the conserved cysteine through the conserved F or W. A D gene is named only where the DNA matches it firmly. Clone size is not always given. Where it is, it says once, few, many or a class for expanded clones.

clone size	J gene	V gene	D gene	CDR3 DNA	CDR3 protein
.	TRBJ2-7	TRBV13	TRBD1	TGTGCCAGCAGCCGCCTCCCGGGACAGGGTCGACCAGAGCAGTACTTC	CASSRLPGQGRPEQYF
many	TRBJ1-2	TRBV6-1	.	TGTGCCAGCAGTGAATTCGTCGAGGAGGCCTATGGCTACACCTTC	CASSEFVEEAYGYTF
.	TRBJ2-1	TRBV9	TRBD2	TGTGCCAGCAGCGTAGGTCTAGCGGGGTACAATGAGCAGTTCTTC	CASSVGLAGYNEQFF
.	TRBJ1-4	TRBV5-5	.	TGTGCCAGCAGCTTGGTCCAGGGAGGGAGTGAAAAACTGTTTTTT	CASSLVQGGSEKLFF
.	TRBJ1-2	TRBV2	.	TGTGCCAGCAGTGTCGGCAGGGGAAATGGCTACACCTTC	CASSVGRGNGYTF
.	TRBJ1-1	TRBV19	.	TGTGCCAGTAGTATAGAGGCCAACACTGAAGCTTTCTTT	CASSIEANTEAFF
.	TRBJ1-6	TRBV7-3	TRBD1	TGTGCCAGCAGCTTAAGCCCTACAGGGGGAGGTTCACCCCTCCACTTT	CASSLSPTGGGSPLHF
.	TRBJ1-2	TRBV30	TRBD1	TGTGCCTGGACTGGACAGGGAAGTGGCTACACCTTC	CAWTGQGSGYTF
.	TRBJ2-3	TRBV7-7	TRBD2	TGTGCCAGCAGCCCCCAACTAGCGGGGGTCCAGTATTTT	CASSPQLAGVQYF
.	TRBJ1-6	TRBV6-2/TRBV6-3	TRBD1	TGTGCCAGCAGCTACTCGACAGGGTTTGGGCCCGACAATTCACCCCTCCACTTT	CASSYSTGFGPDNSPLHF
.	TRBJ2-2	TRBV5-6	TRBD2	TGTGCCAGCAGCTTGTCCAAAGCGGGAGGGGACACCGGGGAGCTGTTTTTT	CASSLSKAGGDTGELFF
.	TRBJ2-7	TRBV11-2	.	TGTGCCAGCAGCTTATCCCGACAGGCCTACGAGCAGTACTTC	CASSLSRQAYEQYF
.	TRBJ2-2	TRBV5-1	TRBD2	TGCGCCAGCAGCCCGGGGGGGACTGGAACCGGGGAGCTGTTTTTT	CASSPGGTGTGELFF
few	TRBJ1-2	TRBV28	.	TGTGCCAGCAGTTTGGGGCAGGGCCTCTATGGCTACACCTTC	CASSLGQGLYGYTF
few	TRBJ1-3	TRBV6-5	.	TGTGCCGTCCGGGACTCACTATCTGGAAACACCATATATTTT	CAVRDSLSGNTIYF
.	TRBJ1-4	TRBV13	.	TGTGCCAGCAGCTTAGTCCCGAATGAAAAACTGTTTTTT	CASSLVPNEKLFF
.	TRBJ1-2	TRBV5-4	TRBD1	TGTGCCAGCAGCTTGCAGGGGGCCGGAGGCTACACCTTC	CASSLQGAGGYTF
.	TRBJ2-1	TRBV25-1	TRBD2	TGTGCCAGCAGTACTCAGCGGGGGGGCAATGAGCAGTTCTTC	CASSTQRGGNEQFF
.	TRBJ1-5	TRBV27	.	TGTGCCAGCAGTTTAGAGGGTACCGATCAGCCCCAGCATTTT	CASSLEGTDQPQHF
.	TRBJ1-2	TRBV19	.	TGTGCCAGTAATGTCATCGGAACTGGGAGGGTCGGCTATGGCTACACCTTC	CASNVIGTGRVGYGYTF
once	TRBJ1-3	TRBV9	TRBD1	TGTGCCAGCAGCGGGACAGGGTTCTCTGGAAACACCATATATTTT	CASSGTGFSGNTIYF
.	TRBJ2-7	TRBV7-8	TRBD2	TGTGCCAGCAGCTTAGGTCTGCTAGCGGGAGGGCGGGACTACGAGCAGTACTTC	CASSLGLLAGGRDYEQYF
.	TRBJ2-3	TRBV10-1	TRBD1	TGCGCCAGCAGTGAGTCGCGACAGGGCCTCACAGATACGCAGTATTTT	CASSESRQGLTDTQYF
.	TRBJ2-7	TRBV5-6	TRBD1	TGTGCCAGCAGCCCCCTCGCGGGACAGGGAACCGAGCAGTACTTC	CASSPLAGQGTEQYF
once	TRBJ1-2	TRBV6-5	TRBD1	TGTGCCAGCATCGGGACAGGGAACTATGGCTACACCTTC	CASIGTGNYGYTF
few	TRBJ1-3	TRBV5-1	.	TGCGCCAGCAGCTTGGAACCGGGAGCCCTGGGAAACACCATATATTTT	CASSLEPGALGNTIYF
.	TRBJ2-7	TRBV11-2	TRBD1	TGTGCCAGCAGCCCCTTGGGGCGGACAGGGACCTACGAGCAGTACTTC	CASSPLGRTGTYEQYF
.	TRBJ2-2	TRBV11-2	TRBD1	TGTGCCAGCAGCTTAGGTACAGGGGCCACCGGGGAGCTGTTTTTT	CASSLGTGATGELFF
.	TRBJ2-7	TRBV10-3	TRBD1	TGTGCCATCAGTGTCGACAGGGGGACGGTCGAGCAGTACTTC	CAISVDRGTVEQYF
.	TRBJ2-2	TRBV5-1	TRBD2	TGCGCCAGCAGCCCCCGGGCCCTAGCGGGCACCGGGGAGCTGTTTTTT	CASSPRALAGTGELFF
.	TRBJ2-3	TRBV2	TRBD2	TGTGCCAGCAGGTCAGGCGGGACTAGCAGAGATACGCAGTATTTT	CASRSGGTSRDTQYF
few	TRBJ1-5	TRBV27	.	TGTGCCAGCGGGGAGGGTGATCAGCCCCAGCATTTT	CASGEGDQPQHF
.	TRBJ2-3	TRBV5-1	TRBD2	TGCGCCAGCAGCTCGGACACTAGCGGGGGGTTCGATACGCAGTATTTT	CASSSDTSGGFDTQYF
.	TRBJ2-5	TRBV3-1/TRBV3-2	TRBD2	TGTGCCAGCAGCCACCGGGGGGGAGGAGAGACCCAGTACTTC	CASSHRGGGETQYF
.	TRBJ2-7	TRBV6-5	.	TGTGCCAGATATCTGGCGCGGAGGGGTTCCTACGAGCAGTACTTC	CARYLARRGSYEQYF
.	TRBJ1-1	TRBV12-3/TRBV12-4	.	TGTGCCAGCAGCCCTGGAGGTGAAGCTTTCTTT	CASSPGGEAFF
.	TRBJ2-7	TRBV19	TRBD1	TGTGCCAGTAGTACAAGGACAGGGGCCTACGAGCAGTACTTC	CASSTRTGAYEQYF
.	TRBJ2-6	TRBV30	.	TGTGCCTGGAGTGGCGACAGTTACTCTGGGGCCAACGTCCTGACTTTC	CAWSGDSYSGANVLTF
.	TRBJ1-2	TRBV7-8	.	TGTGCCAGCAGCCCGAGGGCGTTCTATGGCTACACCTTC	CASSPRAFYGYTF
.	TRBJ2-1	TRBV19	TRBD2	TGTGCCAGTAGTATAGTCCCAAAACCTCGACTAGCGGGGGGGAGTGAGCAGTTCTTC	CASSIVPKPRLAGGSEQFF
.	TRBJ2-1	TRBV5-1	TRBD1	TGCGCCAGCAGCTTGGACAGGGGGCCCTCCTACAATGAGCAGTTCTTC	CASSLDRGPSYNEQFF
.	TRBJ2-7	TRBV5-1	TRBD1	TGCGCCAGCAGCTTGGGTGGGACAGGGTCGTCCGAGCAGTACTTC	CASSLGGTGSSEQYF
.	TRBJ1-1	TRBV5-1	.	TGCGCCAGCAGCTTGGCCATAGCAGGCCTGGGAGGCACTGAAGCTTTCTTT	CASSLAIAGLGGTEAFF
.	TRBJ2-2	TRBV4-1	TRBD2	TGCGCCAGCAGCCGGGAACTAGCGGGGGACACCGGGGAGCTGTTTTTT	CASSRELAGDTGELFF
.	TRBJ2-5	TRBV7-9	.	TGTGCCAGCAGCTTAGCGAGGAAAGGGGAACCACAAGAGACCCAGTACTTC	CASSLARKGEPQETQYF
few	TRBJ2-3	TRBV7-3	.	TGTGCCAGCAGCCCCGTGGGGCCAGATACGCAGTATTTT	CASSPVGPDTQYF
.	TRBJ1-1	TRBV5-6	.	TGTGCCAGCATGCTCCTCGACAGACCAAACACTGAAGCTTTCTTT	CASMLLDRPNTEAFF
.	TRBJ1-4	TRBV2	.	TGTGCCAGCAGGGTGGACAGTAAAAATGAAAAACTGTTTTTT	CASRVDSKNEKLFF
.	TRBJ2-1	TRBV11-2	TRBD2	TGTGCCAGCAGCTTCCTCGGGACTAGCGATCACAATGAGCAGTTCTTC	CASSFLGTSDHNEQFF
.	TRBJ2-7	TRBV11-3	.	TGTGCCAGCAGCCCAGGGGCAGGGATCGAGCAGTACTTC	CASSPGAGIEQYF
.	TRBJ1-1	TRBV6-5	.	TGTGCCAGCTGGGGGAGGGGCAGGGGTGACACTGAAGCTTTCTTT	CASWGRGRGDTEAFF
.	TRBJ2-2	TRBV5-1	TRBD2	TGCGCCAGCAGCTCTAGCGGGACTTACACCGGGGAGCTGTTTTTT	CASSSSGTYTGELFF
.	TRBJ1-1	TRBV6-5	TRBD1	TGTGCCAGCAGTTACTCCTCTTTACAGGGGGCGTCGGCTTTCTTT	CASSYSSLQGASAFF
.	TRBJ2-3	TRBV21-1	.	TGTGCCAGCAGCACCCAAGGAGGAGCGGGGGGGTCAGATACGCAGTATTTT	CASSTQGGAGGSDTQYF
once	TRBJ1-4	TRBV9	.	TGTGCCAGCAGCGAGCCGGGACTTCAGGGTGAAAAACTGTTTTTT	CASSEPGLQGEKLFF
.	TRBJ2-7	TRBV7-2	.	TGTGCCAGCAGCTCGCGTCGTCTTCAAGGGGCCTACGAGCAGTACTTC	CASSSRRLQGAYEQYF
few	TRBJ2-3	TRBV7-6	TRBD1	TGTGCCAGCAGCTTGAATAATAAACCGGGACAGAGCACAGATACGCAGTATTTT	CASSLNNKPGQSTDTQYF
.	TRBJ2-7	TRBV1	.	TGCACCAGCAGCCAAGAAGGGAACGGGAGCTCCTACGAGCAGTACTTC	CTSSQEGNGSSYEQYF
.	TRBJ2-1	TRBV6-6	TRBD1	TGTGCCAGCAGTAACCCGGGACAGGGTTTGGATGAGCAGTTCTTC	CASSNPGQGLDEQFF